This TCR beta chain was retrieved from a study of T-cell reconstitution after alpha-beta-depleted transplantation in children. V was cut by 4 bases and J by 4 bases, with 10 bases left in between. Germline CDR1 MNHEY, CDR2 SMNVEV (reference sequence). The CDR3 extends over 13 amino acids. For TCRbeta, the library was prepared with unique molecular identifiers. One entry per CDR3 protein, called by TCRdb with MiXCR from the PCR reads. This sample has around 340,000 distinct CDR3 sequences, with 13% found just once. Specimen: PBMCs, collected from the stem cell graft. This receptor was identified in a human donor who donated a stem cell graft to a child with Fanconi anemia. The chain has TRBV27 and TRBJ1-2; D is uncertain. CDR3 residues: CASSSSKFYGYTF. CDR3 nucleotides: TGTGCCAGCAGTTCCTCTAAATTCTATGGCTACACCTTC.